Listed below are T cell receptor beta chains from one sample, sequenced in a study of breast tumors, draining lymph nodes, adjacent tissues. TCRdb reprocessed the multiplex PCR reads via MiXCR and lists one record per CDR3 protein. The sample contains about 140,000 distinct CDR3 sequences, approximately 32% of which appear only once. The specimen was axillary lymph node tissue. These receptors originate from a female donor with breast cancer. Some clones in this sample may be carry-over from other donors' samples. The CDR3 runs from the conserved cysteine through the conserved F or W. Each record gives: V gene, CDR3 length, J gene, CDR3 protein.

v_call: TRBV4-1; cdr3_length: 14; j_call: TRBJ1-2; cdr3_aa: CASSHEAKSYGYTF
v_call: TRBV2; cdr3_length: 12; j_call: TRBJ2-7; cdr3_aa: CASRDTLYEQYF
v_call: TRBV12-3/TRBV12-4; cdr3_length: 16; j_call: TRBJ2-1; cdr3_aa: CASSKAGQGTYNEQFF
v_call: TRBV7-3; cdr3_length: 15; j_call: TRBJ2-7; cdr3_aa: CASSPGQGNTGELYF
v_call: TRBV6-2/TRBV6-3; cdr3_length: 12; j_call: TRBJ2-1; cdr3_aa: CASTSLPVVQFF
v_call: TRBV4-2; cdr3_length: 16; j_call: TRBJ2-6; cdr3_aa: CASSQEISSGANVLTF
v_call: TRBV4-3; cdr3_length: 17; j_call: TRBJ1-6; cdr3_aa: CASSQAPPGAEYSPLHF
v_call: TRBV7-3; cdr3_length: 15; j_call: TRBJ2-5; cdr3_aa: CASSLGDRVGETQYF
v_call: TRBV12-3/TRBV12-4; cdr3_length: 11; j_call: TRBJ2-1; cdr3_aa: CASRDRGEQFF
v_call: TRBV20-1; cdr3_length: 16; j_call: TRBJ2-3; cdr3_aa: CSARVGSGRVEDTQYF
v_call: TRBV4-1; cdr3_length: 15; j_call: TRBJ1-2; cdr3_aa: CASSLGTGFVYGYTF
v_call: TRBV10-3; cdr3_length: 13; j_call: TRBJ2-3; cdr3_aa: CAIRLAGTDTQYF
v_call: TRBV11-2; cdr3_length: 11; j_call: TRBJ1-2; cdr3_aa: CASSRGYGYTF
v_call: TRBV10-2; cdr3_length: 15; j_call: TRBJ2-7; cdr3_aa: CANSSRAPSNYEQYF
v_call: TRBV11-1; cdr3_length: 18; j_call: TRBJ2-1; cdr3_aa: CASSTRTGKRSSVDEQFF
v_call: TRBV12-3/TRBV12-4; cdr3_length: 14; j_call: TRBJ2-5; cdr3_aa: CASSPWGGTETQYF
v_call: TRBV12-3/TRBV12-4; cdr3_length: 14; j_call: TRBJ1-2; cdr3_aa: CASSLTGTGYGYTF
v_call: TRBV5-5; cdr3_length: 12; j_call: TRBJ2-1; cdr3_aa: CASSEQAGAKFF
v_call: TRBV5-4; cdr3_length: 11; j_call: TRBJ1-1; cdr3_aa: CASSQGAEAFF
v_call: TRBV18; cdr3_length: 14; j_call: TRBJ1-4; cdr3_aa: CASSLGQGIEKLFF
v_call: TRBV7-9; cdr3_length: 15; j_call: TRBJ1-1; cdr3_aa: CASNLGDTGGTEAFF
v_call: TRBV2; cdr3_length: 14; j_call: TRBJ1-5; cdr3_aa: CASSPERSNQPQHF
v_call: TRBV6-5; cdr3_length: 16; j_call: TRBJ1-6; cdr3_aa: CASSYALTWKSSPLHF
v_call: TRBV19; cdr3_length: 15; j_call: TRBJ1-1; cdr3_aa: CASSDTGTGRAEAFF
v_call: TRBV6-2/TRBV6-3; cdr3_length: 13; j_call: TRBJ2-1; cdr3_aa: CASSYKRLSGGFF
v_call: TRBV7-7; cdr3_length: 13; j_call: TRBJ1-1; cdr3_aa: CASSPLDPGRAFF
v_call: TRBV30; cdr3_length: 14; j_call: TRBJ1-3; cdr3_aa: CAWSQGLSGNTIYF
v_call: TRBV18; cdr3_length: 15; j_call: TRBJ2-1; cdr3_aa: CASSPTGVFGNEQFF
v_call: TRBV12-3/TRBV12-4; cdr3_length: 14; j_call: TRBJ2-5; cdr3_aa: CASSLGYARETQYF
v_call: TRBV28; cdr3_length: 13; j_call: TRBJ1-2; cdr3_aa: CASSVQGRDGYTF
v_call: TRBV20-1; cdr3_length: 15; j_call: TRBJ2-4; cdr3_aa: CSAGDPRGPKNIQYF
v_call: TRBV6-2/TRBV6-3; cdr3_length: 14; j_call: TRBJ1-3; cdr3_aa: CASNPGHSGNTIYF
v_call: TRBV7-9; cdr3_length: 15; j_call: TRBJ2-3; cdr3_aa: CASSLVGANTDTQYF
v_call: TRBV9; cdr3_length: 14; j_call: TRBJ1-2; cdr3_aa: CASSGGTENYGYTF
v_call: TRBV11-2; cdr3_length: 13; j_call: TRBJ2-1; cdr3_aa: CASSLEIRNEQFF
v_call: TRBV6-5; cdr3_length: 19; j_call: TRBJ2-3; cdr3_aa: CASSYGGSGRGGSTDTQYF
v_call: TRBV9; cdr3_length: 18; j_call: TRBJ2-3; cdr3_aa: CASSPQGLAGGLTDTQYF
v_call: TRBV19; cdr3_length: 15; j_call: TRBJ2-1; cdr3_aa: CASGDRHDLYDEQFF
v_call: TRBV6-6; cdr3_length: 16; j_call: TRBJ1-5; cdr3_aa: CASSPGQGNSNQPQHF
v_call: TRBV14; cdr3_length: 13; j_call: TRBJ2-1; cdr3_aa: CASSLFRGDEQFF
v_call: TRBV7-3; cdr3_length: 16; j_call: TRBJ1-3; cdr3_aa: CASSSLGPISGNTIYF
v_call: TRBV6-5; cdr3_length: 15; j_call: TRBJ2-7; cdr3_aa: CASSYSHQGAREQYF
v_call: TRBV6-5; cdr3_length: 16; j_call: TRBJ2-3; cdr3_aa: CASSYSSGAGTDTQYF
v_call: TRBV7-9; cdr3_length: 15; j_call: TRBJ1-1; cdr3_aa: CASSSDRGWDTEAFF